This T cell receptor beta chain is drawn from a study of OX40 agonist ivuxolimab in advanced cancers. Of note for this clone: Antigen: not known.

Sequencing was performed with immunoSEQ multiplex PCR; in TCRdb, only in-frame clones are kept and a portion is missing. The sample holds more than 50,000 clones; around 84% are singletons and the top ten take around 4.5%. The V end lost 1 base, the J end lost 0 bases, and 7 bases lay between the germline ends. The germline CDR1 and CDR2 sequences are GTSNPN and SVGIG (reference sequence). The CDR3 runs 13 residues. Study-level findings and limits: Mean expanded clone counts were higher in CD8+ than CD4+ T cells. Among patients with partial responses at 0.1-3.0 mg/kg, clonal expansion was among the lowest. Low normalized T-cell clonal expansion also characterized some of the nonresponders. Antigen specificity of clonally expanded peripheral T cells was not established.

The sample in question was CD4+ or CD8+ T cells sorted from blood, obtained in a trial of the OX40 agonist ivuxolimab. The chain employs TRBV30 and TRBJ2-7; D remains ambiguous. This clonotype was sampled from an adult with an advanced solid tumor such as melanoma, head and neck, liver or kidney cancer. CDR3 in amino acids: CAWSGLISYEQYF. Here the CDR3 DNA reads TGTGCCTGGAGTGGACTCATCTCCTACGAGCAGTACTTC.